This passage covers 25 T cell receptor delta chains from one sample sequenced in a study of γδ T cells in repeated Plasmodium falciparum infection. TCRdb re-processed the multiplex PCR reads via CATT. The sample holds tens of thousands of delta-chain clones, 1.6% seen once. Bulk repertoires came from Vgamma9/Vdelta2+ or Vdelta2-negative gammadelta T cells flow-sorted from PBMC. Material: gamma-delta T cells from blood. All receptors derive from a pool of human donors (malaria-infected and uninfected, not separated).

Regarding this clone: A far more abundant clone sits one base away, making this likely a read error. Other DNA sequences of this sample code for an identical CDR3. The V gene is TRDV1, but the J gene lacks a call. The germline V gene has CDR1 TSWWSYY and CDR2 QGS. This CDR3 comprises 17 residues. The CDR3 coding sequence is TGTGCTCTTGGGGAGCCTTCCCCTTCTTTGGGGGAGGCCAGGCTCATCTTT. Amino acids: CALGEPSPSLGEARLIF.

Only a few counts were recorded for this clone. The protein given by TCRdb reflects a much larger clone and differs at residue 11 from this DNA's translation, likely from a read error; the protein shown is the DNA's translation. This chain joins TRDV3 and TRDJ1; 7 nucleotides line up with TRDD3. The J gene, missing from TCRdb, was assigned here through DNA to germline matching. The V and J ends lost 3 bases and 2 bases, in that order; junction bases with no gene match: 18. Germline assignment: CDR1 TVYSNPD and CDR2 GDNSRS (reference sequence). This CDR3 region has 17 residues. CDR3 protein: CALNGGTRYLLTDKLIF. The CDR3 DNA sequence: TGTGCCTTAAATGGGGGAACCCGATACTTATTAACCGATAAACTCATCTTT.

This clone has more than one count but fewer than ten. This likely stems from a read error, as it lies one base from a far larger clone. This chain joins TRDV2 and TRDJ1, with TRDD3 as a possible D gene (6 bases). Here the J gene came from matching the DNA to germline, since TCRdb omits it. CDR1 and CDR2 (germline): GEAIGNYY, EKD. This CDR3 comprises 16 residues. V was pared by 3 bases and J by 0 bases, with 16 bases between. CDR3 sequence: CACDSLLGDYTDKLIF. In DNA form, the CDR3 reads TGTGCCTGTGACTCCCTACTGGGAGATTACACCGATAAACTCATCTTT.

With regard to this clone: For this DNA, TCRdb reports the protein of a much larger clone, which diverges at residue 3, most likely from a read error; the protein presented here is translated directly from the DNA. The chain employs TRDV1 and TRDJ1, with D possibly being TRDD3 (6 bases). Matching the DNA to germline supplied the J gene, which TCRdb does not give. Per the germline V gene, CDR1 is TSWWSYY and CDR2 is QGS. The CDR3 length is 17 residues. The CDR3, as DNA: TGTGCTCCTGGGGAACTTAACCCCGACCCCAACACCGATAAACTCATCTTT. Its protein product is CAPGELNPDPNTDKLIF.

In regard to this clone: With a far larger clone one base away, a read error is the likely cause. This same CDR3 is encoded by further DNA sequences in the sample. The chain has TRDV1 and TRDJ1; TRDD3 matches 8 bases. The J gene is not listed in TCRdb, so it was assigned here from a DNA match to germline. Trimming removed 3 bases from V and 9 bases from J; junction bases left unmatched: 9. The CDR3 sequence is 14 residues long. CDR1 TSWWSYY and CDR2 QGS come from the germline V gene. The DNA of the CDR3 is TGTGCTCTTGGGGAGCTTGAGGTGGGGGATGAACTCATCTTT. It yields the protein CALGELEVGDELIF.

Notes on this clone: The protein held in TCRdb is that of a much larger clone and does not match this DNA's translation at residue 10, likely because of a read error; the protein shown is translated from the DNA. This rearrangement joins TRDV1 to TRDJ1, with 10 nucleotides matching TRDD3. The J gene was not available in TCRdb and was assigned here by matching the DNA to germline segments. V lost 2 bases, J lost 3 bases, and 21 bases stayed unmatched. The germline V gene encodes CDR1 TSWWSYY and CDR2 QGS. The CDR3 consists of 21 residues. The CDR3 region has the DNA TGTGCTCTTGGGGAAGCCGACCGGCCCTGCCATTGTACTGGGGGATCCGATAAACTCATCTTT. Amino acid sequence: CALGEADRPCHCTGGSDKLIF.

This clone occurred a few times. A far larger clone is only one base removed, so a read error is likely. Other DNA sequences in the same sample also yield this CDR3. The rearrangement links TRDV1 to TRDJ1; 7 nucleotides agree with TRDD2. No J gene is reported in TCRdb; it was inferred here by comparing the DNA with germline. Looked up from germline, CDR1 is TSWWSYY and CDR2 is QGS. The ends lost 4 bases at V and 0 bases at J; junction bases unmatched: 26. There are 22 residues in the CDR3. CDR3 in amino acids: CALGGPSSPVLWRFLYTDKLIF. The CDR3 region has the DNA TGTGCTCTTGGGGGTCCTTCCTCCCCAGTCCTTTGGCGTTTCTTGTACACCGATAAACTCATCTTT.

This clone showed up many times. This likely came from a read error, as a far larger clone is one base away. Distinct nucleotide sequences in the sample also encode this CDR3. The chain joins TRDV2 to TRDJ1, with 8 bases lining up with TRDD3. Germline-derived CDR1 and CDR2 are GEAIGNYY and EKD. The CDR3 contains 15 residues. The trim removed 7 bases at V and 9 bases at J, leaving 18 bases unmatched. CDR3 sequence: CACDLLGGPVSELIF. The CDR3 coding sequence is TGTGCCTGCGATCTACTGGGGGGGCCGGTGTCGGAACTCATCTTT.

This clone has more than one count but fewer than ten. TCRdb has a much larger clone's protein, which differs at residue 13 from the translation of this DNA, likely because of a read error; what is shown is the protein translated from the DNA. The rearrangement joins TRDV1 to TRDJ1; 8 nucleotides line up with TRDD3. TCRdb records no J gene; here it was assigned by comparing the DNA to germline. The germline V gene has CDR1 TSWWSYY and CDR2 QGS. Trimming at V came to 0 bases and at J to 0 bases, leaving 27 bases not matched to a gene. This CDR3 is built from 24 residues. CDR3 loop: CALGELGINFRNPWGSTYTDKLIF. In nucleotides, the CDR3 is TGTGCTCTTGGGGAACTAGGTATAAATTTCCGGAACCCCTGGGGGAGTACGTACACCGATAAACTCATCTTT.

Concerning this clone: A far bigger clonotype differs at one base, so this is likely a read error. This same CDR3 is encoded by further DNA sequences in the sample. This chain joins TRDV2 and TRDJ1; a weak D match, TRDD3 (7 bases). Here the J gene was assigned by germline matching of the DNA, as TCRdb has none. Germline CDR1 reads GEAIGNYY; CDR2 reads EKD. The CDR3 runs to 20 residues. DNA for the CDR3: TGTGCCTGTGACGAAGCCTTCCCTCGCGGGGGTACTGGGGACACCGACAAACTCATCTTT. Translating gives CACDEAFPRGGTGDTDKLIF.

This clone was recorded at least ten times. The chain recombines TRDV1 with TRDJ1, with D perhaps matching TRDD3 (6 bases). Germline values: CDR1 TSWWSYY, CDR2 QGS. This CDR3 spans 20 amino acids. The V end lost 4 bases, the J end lost 0 bases, and 27 bases lay between the germline ends. The CDR3 DNA is TGTGCTCTTGGGGGGGCCCCCCAGGCCATATGGGGGTACTACACCGATAAACTCATCTTT. It translates to CALGGAPQAIWGYYTDKLIF.

With respect to this clone: This DNA's translation and the protein TCRdb lists, from a much larger clone, do not match at residue 13, likely due to a read error; the protein shown is translated from the DNA. The rearrangement uses TRDV1 and TRDJ1, with D perhaps matching TRDD2 (5 bases). There are 17 residues in the CDR3. The V end lost 0 bases, the J end lost 8 bases, and 22 bases lay between the germline ends. Germline CDR1 TSWWSYY, CDR2 QGS. The CDR3 spells CALGELLRSELSRKLIF. The CDR3 bases are TGTGCTCTTGGGGAACTCCTACGGTCGGAACTGTCTAGAAAACTCATCTTT.

This clone was seen repeatedly, ten times or more. This DNA's translation and the protein TCRdb lists, from a much larger clone, do not match at residue 14, likely due to a read error; the protein shown is translated from the DNA. The chain is built from TRDV1 and TRDJ1; 10 bases map to TRDD3. The V and J ends lost 5 bases and 2 bases, in that order; junction bases with no gene match: 26. Germline V gives CDR1 TSWWSYY, CDR2 QGS. The CDR3 length is 22 residues. The CDR3 sequence is CALGLPLGRSTGGCGTTDKLIF. The CDR3 DNA sequence: TGTGCTCTTGGGCTCCCATTAGGCCGTAGTACTGGGGGATGCGGTACTACCGATAAACTCATCTTT.

In its sample, this clone was seen a few times. TCRdb attributes to this sequence the protein of a much larger clone, which differs from the DNA translation at residue 10; a read error is likely, and the protein displayed is translated from the DNA. This sequence joins TRDV2 and TRDJ1; 8 bases align to TRDD3. The J gene was missing in TCRdb and was found by matching the end of the DNA to germline. This CDR3 is built from 17 residues. Germline values: CDR1 GEAIGNYY, CDR2 EKD. The V segment lost 3 bases and the J segment 5 bases; nucleotides outside the gene matches: 16. CDR3 residues: CACDEIAGDMGEDKLIF. CDR3 nucleotides: TGTGCCTGTGACGAGATAGCGGGGGATATGGGGGAGGATAAACTCATCTTT.

This clone has only a few counts. Given a far larger clone just one base away, this is likely a sequencing read error. TRDV1 is the V gene, and the J gene was not called; the D call in the table, TRDD3, was not verified against the DNA. Germline V gives CDR1 TSWWSYY, CDR2 QGS. The CDR3 covers 16 residues. CDR3 coding DNA: TGTGCTCTTGGGAACTTCCCGAGGTACTGGGTTGGGGAGCTCATCTTT. This sequence encodes CALGNFPRYWVGELIF.

About this clone itself: A far larger clone is one nucleotide away, so this likely arose from a read error. This same CDR3 is encoded by further DNA sequences in the sample. The gene calls are TRDV1 and TRDJ2; 9 bases fit TRDD3. The J gene is not listed in TCRdb, so it was assigned here from a DNA match to germline. The germline CDR1 and CDR2 sequences are TSWWSYY and QGS. Trimming removed 0 bases from V and 0 bases from J; junction bases left unmatched: 29. There are 26 residues in the CDR3. CDR3 bases: TGTGCTCTTGGGGAACTAGGATGGACAAAGTTCCTATCGGACTGGGGGAGACAGACTTTGACAGCACAACTCTTCTTT. It yields the protein CALGELGWTKFLSDWGRQTLTAQLFF.

As regards this clone: This likely stems from a read error, as it lies one base from a far larger clone. The sample contains more than one DNA sequence encoding this CDR3. The CDR3 region has the DNA TGTGCCCTTGGGGAATTCACGGCGGTACTGGGGGATACTGTCGTCATGGATAAACTCATCTTT. This sequence encodes CALGEFTAVLGDTVVMDKLIF. V usage is TRDV1 and J usage is TRDJ1; TRDD3 matches 12 bases. The J gene comes from matching the DNA to germline here; TCRdb lacks it. CDR1 is TSWWSYY and CDR2 is QGS in the germline V gene. CDR3 length: 21 amino acids.

The V gene is TRDV1, the J gene TRDJ1, with TRDD3 identical over 10 bases. The J gene, absent from TCRdb, was called here by matching the DNA to germline. V shed 4 bases, J shed 3 bases, and the junction held 29 bases outside the gene matches. Germline lookup yields CDR1 TSWWSYY and CDR2 QGS. The CDR3 spans 23 residues. The CDR3 is CALGGNSCGLLLWGIQGADKLIF. CDR3 nucleotide sequence: TGTGCTCTTGGGGGAAATTCCTGCGGCCTTCTCCTGTGGGGGATACAGGGGGCCGATAAACTCATCTTT.

This clone was counted between two and nine times. Since a far larger clone is one base different, this is likely a read error. This CDR3 is also generated by other DNA sequences in the sample. The chain employs TRDV1 and TRDJ1; 8 bases agree with TRDD3. Matching the DNA to germline supplied the J gene, which TCRdb does not give. Trimming cost V 4 bases and J 2 bases; bases outside gene matches: 24. This CDR3 has 21 residues. Germline CDR1 TSWWSYY, CDR2 QGS. In DNA, the CDR3 is TGTGCTCTTGGGGCCCCCCCTAGCGTTCCTCCCGTACTGGGGGTGACCGATAAACTCATCTTT. This encodes CALGAPPSVPPVLGVTDKLIF.

This clone was counted between two and nine times. A far larger clone is just one base off, so this is likely a read error. Other DNA sequences in the sample encode the same CDR3. The CDR3 loop reads CALERPSQYWGITYTDKLIF. The CDR3 region has the DNA TGTGCTCTCGAAAGGCCTTCTCAGTACTGGGGGATTACGTACACCGATAAGCTCATCTTT. This chain links TRDV1 with TRDJ1, with 10 positions matching TRDD3. CDR3 length equals 20 residues. Germline assignment: CDR1 TSWWSYY and CDR2 QGS.

A word on this clone: One base separates it from a far larger clone, so it is likely a read error. This specimen includes other DNA sequences encoding the same CDR3. The gene calls are TRDV1 and TRDJ1; 12 bases align to TRDD3. TCRdb leaves out the J gene; it was filled in here by matching the DNA to germline. Germline V lookup: CDR1 TSWWSYY, CDR2 QGS. CDR3 length: 21 residues. The junction had 18 bases not matched to a gene; V was cut back by 3 bases and J by 1 base. The CDR3 region is CALGDPLGYWGIQPFTDKLIF. The CDR3 DNA reads TGTGCTCTTGGGGACCCTCTGGGCTACTGGGGGATACAGCCGTTCACCGATAAACTCATCTTT.

On this clone itself: The same CDR3 is also encoded by other DNA sequences in this sample. V is TRDV1 and J is TRDJ1; 12 nucleotides agree with TRDD3. TCRdb supplies no J gene; here it was assigned by aligning the nucleotide sequence to germline. The CDR3 has 21 residues. The V and J ends lost 4 bases and 4 bases, in that order; junction bases with no gene match: 22. Per the germline V gene, CDR1 is TSWWSYY and CDR2 is QGS. Here the CDR3 reads CALGASFPNWVLGDTVDKLIF. DNA of the CDR3: TGTGCTCTTGGGGCCTCTTTCCCGAACTGGGTACTGGGGGATACCGTCGATAAACTCATCTTT.

This clone was counted at least ten times. This DNA's translation differs at residue 13 from TCRdb's protein, which comes from a much larger clone; a read error is likely, and the protein shown is translated from the DNA. The chain is built from TRDV1 and TRDJ1, with TRDD3 as a possible D gene (7 bases). No J gene was available from TCRdb, and it was assigned here by a germline match of the DNA. Germline V lookup: CDR1 TSWWSYY, CDR2 QGS. The CDR3 length is 17 residues. CDR3: CALGVLRGILYTGKLIF. The CDR3 DNA follows: TGTGCTCTTGGGGTCCTACGTGGGATACTTTACACCGGTAAACTCATCTTT.

In regard to this clone: TCRdb's protein, taken from a much larger clone, differs from this DNA's translation at residue 19, likely owing to a read error; the protein displayed comes from the DNA. A V gene of TRDV1 was called, but no J gene was assigned; the table names TRDD3, a call not compared with the DNA. The germline V gene has CDR1 TSWWSYY and CDR2 QGS. The CDR3 is 21 residues long. CDR3 DNA sequence: TGTGCTCTTGTGGAACTAGTTGCAAGGTGGGGGATAGATAGGTACACCGATAAACCCATCTTT. Translated, it gives CALVELVARWGIDRYTDKPIF.

Many counts were recorded for this clone. This likely reflects a read error, since a far larger clone is one base away. This rearrangement joins TRDV1 to TRDJ1; 9 positions agree with TRDD3. The ends lost 4 bases at V and 6 bases at J; junction bases unmatched: 15. The CDR3 length is 17 residues. The germline V gene encodes CDR1 TSWWSYY and CDR2 QGS. The CDR3 loop is CALGVGAGGFSTYKLIF. CDR3 bases: TGTGCTCTTGGGGTCGGGGCTGGGGGATTCTCTACCTATAAACTCATCTTT.